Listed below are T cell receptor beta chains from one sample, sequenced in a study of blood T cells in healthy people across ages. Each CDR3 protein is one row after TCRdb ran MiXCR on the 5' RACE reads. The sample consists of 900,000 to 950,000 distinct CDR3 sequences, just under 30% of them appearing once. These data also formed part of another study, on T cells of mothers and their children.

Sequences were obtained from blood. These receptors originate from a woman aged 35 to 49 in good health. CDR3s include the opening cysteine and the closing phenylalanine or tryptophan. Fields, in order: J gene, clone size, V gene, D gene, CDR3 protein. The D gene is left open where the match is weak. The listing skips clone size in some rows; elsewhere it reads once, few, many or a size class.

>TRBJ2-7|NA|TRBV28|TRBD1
CASSGTGVLNEQYF
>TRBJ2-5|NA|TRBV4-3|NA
CASSQGRVSQETQYF
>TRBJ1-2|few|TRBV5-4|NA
CASSPWGINYGYTF
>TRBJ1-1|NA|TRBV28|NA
CAAQTSLNTEAFF
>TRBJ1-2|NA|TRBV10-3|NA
CAVSGYSGDGDYGYTF
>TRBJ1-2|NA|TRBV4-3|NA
CASSQDPRDYGYTF
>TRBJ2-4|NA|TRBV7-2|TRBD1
CASSLTGGSSKNIQYF
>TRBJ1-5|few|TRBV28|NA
CASSFGPVRPQHF
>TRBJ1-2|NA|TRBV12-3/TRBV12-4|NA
CASRIRGHYGYTF
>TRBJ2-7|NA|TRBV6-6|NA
CASSYADGYEQYF
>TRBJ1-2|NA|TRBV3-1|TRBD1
CASSQDEDRGRRERGYTF
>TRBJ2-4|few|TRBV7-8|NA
CASSLAWTAGEQYF
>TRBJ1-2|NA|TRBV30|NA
CAWSPEPGGYTF
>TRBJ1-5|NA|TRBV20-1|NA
CSASRVSNQPQHF
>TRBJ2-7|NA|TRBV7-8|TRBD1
CASSQGQVLPYEQYF
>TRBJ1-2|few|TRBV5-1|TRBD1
CASSFGAQGGYGYTF
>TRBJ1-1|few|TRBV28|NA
CASSWGPFEAFF
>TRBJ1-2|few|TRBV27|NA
CASSLQWNYGYTF
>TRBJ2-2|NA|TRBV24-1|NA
CATSDLPQGRTGELFF
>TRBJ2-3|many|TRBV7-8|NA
CASSPPASTDTQYF
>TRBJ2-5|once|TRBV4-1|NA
CASRDLGRETQYF
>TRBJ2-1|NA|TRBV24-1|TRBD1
CATSDTIRQGESHEQFF
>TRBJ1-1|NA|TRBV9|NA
CASSVIGVDTEAFF
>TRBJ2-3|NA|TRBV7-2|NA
CASNKEGGLSYEQYF
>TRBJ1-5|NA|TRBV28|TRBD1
CASRPQGVRNQPQHF
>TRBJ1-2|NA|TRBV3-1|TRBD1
CASSHSDREGYTF
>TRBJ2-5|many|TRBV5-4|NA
CASSHPRTQETQYF
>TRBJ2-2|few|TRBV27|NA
CASSLYDSSTGELFF
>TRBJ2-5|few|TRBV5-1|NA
CASSTSGKVGETQYF
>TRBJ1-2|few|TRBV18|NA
CASSPPSRGYGYTF
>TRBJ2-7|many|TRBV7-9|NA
CASSSTRQGGYEQYF
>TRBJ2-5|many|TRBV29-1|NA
CSVFPGGSRQETQYF
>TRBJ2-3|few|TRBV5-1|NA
CASSFRPGHGDTQYF
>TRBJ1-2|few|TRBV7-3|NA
CASSLTGEVGHYGYTF
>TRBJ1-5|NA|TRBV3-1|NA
CASSQGIQGKNQPQHF
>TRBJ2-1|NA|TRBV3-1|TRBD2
CAGSYSGGVDNEQFF
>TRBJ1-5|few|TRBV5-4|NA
CASSLGGGGGNQPQHF
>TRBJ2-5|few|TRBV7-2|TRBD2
CASSLSGGQGTQYF
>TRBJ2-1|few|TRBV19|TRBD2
CASAQRGDEQFF
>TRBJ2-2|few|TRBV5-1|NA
CASSLFQGPMNTGELFF
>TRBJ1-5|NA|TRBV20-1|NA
CSARDGGPNNQPQHF
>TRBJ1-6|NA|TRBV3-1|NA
CASSHGGTSRGGNSPLHF
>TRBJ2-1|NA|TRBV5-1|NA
CASSPRTAGSYNEQFF
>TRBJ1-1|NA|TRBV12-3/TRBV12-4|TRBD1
CASSGGQYTEAFF
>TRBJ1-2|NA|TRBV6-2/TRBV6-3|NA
CASMMIQADYGYTF
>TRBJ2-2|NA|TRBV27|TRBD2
CASSFGSSGNTGELFF
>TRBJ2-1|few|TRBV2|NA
CASRPEGGQFF
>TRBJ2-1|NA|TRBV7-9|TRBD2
CASRKTSGGSIGNEQFF
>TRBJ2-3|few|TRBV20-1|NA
CSGRDSDTDTQYF
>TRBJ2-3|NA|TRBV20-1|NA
CSAPSSARTDTQYF
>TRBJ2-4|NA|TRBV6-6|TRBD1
CATFDRDHKQYF
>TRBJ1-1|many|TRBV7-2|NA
CASSLGGHGTEAFF
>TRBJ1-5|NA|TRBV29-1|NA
CSVLTGLAGNQPQHF
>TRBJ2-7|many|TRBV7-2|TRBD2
CASSPWGLAGDEQYF
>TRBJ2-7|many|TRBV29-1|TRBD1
CSVGTGYSYEQYF
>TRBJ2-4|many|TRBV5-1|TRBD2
CASSFNLAGGLAKNIQYF
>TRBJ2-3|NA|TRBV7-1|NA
CAGSLVGSPSAASTDTQYF
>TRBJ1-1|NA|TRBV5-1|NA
CASSFAFNTEAFF
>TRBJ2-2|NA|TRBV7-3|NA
CASSLNGPPTGELFF